The clone carrying this T cell receptor (beta chain) was seen ten or more times. Its specificity is unknown. Trimming cost V 1 base and J 7 bases; bases outside gene matches: 7. The CDR3 contains 17 residues. Per the germline V gene, CDR1 is MGHDK and CDR2 is SYGVNS. These data are taken from a study of T-cell reconstitution after alpha-beta-depleted transplantation in children. Findings and caveats of the study: Some patients' high day-60 TCRbeta diversity was traced to surviving recipient T cells and thymic progenitors. One year post-transplant, T-cell counts and diversity were largely derived from T cells produced anew. Several hundred expanded graft clones reportedly were the source of alpha-beta T cells about two months after transplant.

Preparation of the TCRbeta library involved a method that used unique molecular identifiers. In TCRdb, the PCR reads were re-called with MiXCR into one record per CDR3 protein. The data contain 500,000 to 750,000 distinct CDR3 sequences, roughly 13% of them singletons. This sequence originates from a male patient younger than 18 who had a stem cell transplant for acute myeloid leukemia, so the T cells may come from the graft donor. V is TRBV25-1 and J is TRBJ2-1, with 13 bases lining up with TRBD2. The specimen was PBMCs, mostly from graft donor cells, collected 360 days after TCRalphabeta/CD19-depleted stem cell transplant. CDR3 nucleotide sequence: TGTGCCAGCAGTGAATCGGTAGGACTAGCGGGAGTGAATGAGCAGTTCTTC. Protein sequence: CASSESVGLAGVNEQFF.